This T cell receptor (beta chain) was identified in a study of T cells in Graves' hyperthyroidism and ophthalmopathy. Amplified TCR beta CDR3 regions derived from RNA transcripts. A set of HTBI primers served as the primers for a first-round RT-PCR of the TCR CDR3. In TCRdb, the multiplex PCR reads were re-called with MiXCR into one record per CDR3 protein. The table records about 640,000 distinct CDR3 sequences, about a fifth of them present only once. This clonotype showed up just a few times. CDR3 length: 14 amino acids. Germline V gene sequence: CDR1 SGHDT, CDR2 YYEEEE. The V and J ends lost 2 bases and 7 bases respectively, with 12 bases between them. Fresh 10 ml peripheral blood yielded PBMCs.

Specimen: blood. This TCR derives from a young man with Graves' ophthalmopathy. This chain joins TRBV5-6 and TRBJ2-2, with D maybe TRBD2 (5 bases). CDR3 coding DNA: TGTGCCAGCAGCTTAATAGCGCGTGGCGGGGAGCTGTTTTTT. This encodes CASSLIARGGELFF.